This T cell receptor (beta chain) was captured in a study of regulatory T cells in long-lasting Graves disease. As for the study in general: Treatment with antithyroid drugs for over 5 years, together with positive TSH receptor antibodies, meant persistent Graves' disease.

This sample's time point: persistent/refractory GD, antithyroid drugs over 5 years with positive TRAb. PBMC RNA was the source of the TCR library. The V gene end was trimmed by 6 bases and the J gene end by 5 bases; junction bases not matched to a gene: 10. The CDR3 loop spans 14 amino acids. Germline V gene sequence: CDR1 LNHDA, CDR2 SQIVND (reference sequence). Construction of the TCR beta libraries employed iRepertoire HTBI primers in conjunction with Arm-PCR of CDR3 regions. MiXCR was run by TCRdb on the multiplex PCR reads, yielding one entry per CDR3 protein. The sample shows fewer than 450,000 distinct CDR3 sequences, 23% of them seen only once. For this clonotype: Its antigen is still unknown.

Broader study findings: Persistent disease preferred TRBV28, TRBJ1-2 and TRBJ2-5; new disease, TRBV20-1 and TRBJ2-1. In persistent patients, shared public clonotypes (around 2,500) outnumbered those in new patients (around 1,000).

This chain uses TRBV19 with TRBJ2-7; 7 bases line up with TRBD1. This TCR was recovered from a female donor with Graves disease. Sequences were derived from peripheral blood mononuclear cells (PBMCs), sampled when the disease was refractory, from a patient treated with antithyroid drugs. CDR3 DNA sequence: TGTGCCAGTAGATACTCCGGGACAGATAACGAGCAGTACTTC. Translated: CASRYSGTDNEQYF.